This TCR beta chain appears in the sequencing data of a study of Tregs in tolerant kidney transplant recipients. TCRdb's copy holds only in-frame clones and misses some; the assay was immunoSEQ multiplex PCR. The data contain tens of thousands of clones, approximately 85% of them singletons. Trimming removed 2 bases from V and 9 bases from J, with 11 bases in between. Per the germline V gene, CDR1 is SGHVS and CDR2 is FNYEAQ. The CDR3 covers 13 residues. The study's findings and limits: Antigen-driven expansion was suggested because donor-specific Tregs expanded more than all Tregs in tolerant patients. The small number of patients limits these findings pending further validation.

Regarding this clone: Its antigen is undetermined.

This sequence originates from a human donor who received a combined kidney and bone marrow transplant. Sequenced here: Tregs from blood, sampled before the transplant. The chain uses TRBV7-6 and TRBJ2-1; D tentatively fits TRBD1 or TRBD2 (7 bases each). The CDR3: CASSLTGEGEQFF. The CDR3 nucleotides read TGTGCCAGCAGCTTAACAGGGGAGGGTGAGCAGTTCTTC.